Below, 26 T cell receptor beta chains from the same sample are listed, as sequenced in a study of T cells in Graves' hyperthyroidism and ophthalmopathy. RNA transcripts gave rise to amplified TCR beta CDR3 regions. With the HTBI primer set, the TCR CDR3 went through a first round of RT-PCR. TCRdb re-called the multiplex PCR reads with MiXCR, one entry per CDR3 protein. The table shows 530,000 or so distinct CDR3 sequences, with 17% occurring only once. The sequenced material came from blood. Receptors originate from a woman between 18 and 29 years old with Graves' ophthalmopathy.

This clonotype was seen many times. The CDR3 DNA is TGCAGTGCTAGAGATACCCGCCAGGGCTATGGCTACACCTTC. This sequence encodes CSARDTRQGYGYTF. The J gene is TRBJ1-2, the V gene TRBV20-1; tentative D call: TRBD1 (5 bases). V was cut by 0 bases and J by 4 bases, with 12 bases left in between. Looked up from germline, CDR1 is DFQATT and CDR2 is SNEGSKA (reference sequence). The CDR3 has 14 amino acids.

This clonotype was detected ten times or more. The rearrangement joins TRBV11-2 to TRBJ2-7; the D gene is possibly TRBD2 (5 bases). The CDR3 is 14 residues long. V was clipped by 3 bases and J by 4 bases, with 13 bases between them. CDR1 and CDR2 (germline): SGHAT, FQNNGV. The CDR3 DNA sequence: TGTGCCAGCAGCTTTGGGAGCGGAACTTACGAGCAGTACTTC. Amino acids: CASSFGSGTYEQYF.

V and J are TRBV20-1 and TRBJ2-1, with 7 bases identical to TRBD2. In germline, CDR1 is DFQATT, CDR2 SNEGSKA (reference sequence). This CDR3 is built from 14 residues. Trimming cost V 5 bases and J 4 bases; bases outside gene matches: 8. For the CDR3, the DNA is TGCAGTGCTTTTATTAGCGGGCCTTACAATGAGCAGTTCTTC. Translating it yields CSAFISGPYNEQFF.

The chain links TRBV27 to TRBJ2-7, with a weak D call TRBD2 (5 bases). CDR3 size: 13 residues. The germline V and J ends were trimmed by 5 bases and 5 bases, with 13 bases remaining between them. In germline, CDR1 is MNHEY, CDR2 SMNVEV (reference sequence). CDR3 sequence: CASSMEVGDEQYF. The CDR3 DNA reads as TGTGCCAGCAGTATGGAGGTGGGCGACGAGCAGTACTTC.

This clonotype was found many times. The chain has TRBV7-8 and TRBJ1-4; D is unresolved. CDR3 length equals 14 residues. Germline CDR1 reads SGHVS; CDR2 reads FQNEAQ. Trimming took 3 bases from V and 0 from J, leaving 5 bases between them. The DNA of the CDR3 is TGTGCCAGCAGCTTCGGGACAACTAATGAAAAACTGTTTTTT. Translated, it gives CASSFGTTNEKLFF. The complete variable domain, with remaining parts taken from reference TRBV7-8 and TRBJ1-4, reads GAGVSQSPRYKVAKRGQDVALRCDPISGHVSLFWYQQALGQGPEFLTYFQNEAQLDKSGLPSDRFFAERPEGSVSTLKIQRTQQEDSAVYLCASSFGTTNEKLFFGSGTQLSVL.

This clonotype was recorded many times. The J gene is TRBJ2-3, the V gene TRBV2; a weak D match, TRBD2 (5 bases). The CDR3 extends over 14 amino acids. Trimming left V 5 bases short and J 6 bases short, with 15 bases between. From germline, CDR1 is SNHLY and CDR2 FYNNEI. The DNA for the CDR3 is TGTGCCAGCAGTAAGGACTTTCTAGAGGATACGCAGTATTTT. Translating it yields CASSKDFLEDTQYF.

This clonotype turned up a few times. V and J are TRBV12-3 or TRBV12-4 and TRBJ2-5; 9 bases line up with TRBD2. J lost 5 bases, V lost 2 bases, and 9 bases had no gene match. The CDR3 totals 16 residues. Written as DNA, the CDR3 is TGTGCCAGCAGTTTAAGGCGCGGGAGGGCCGCGGAGACCCAGTACTTC. This translates into CASSLRRGRAAETQYF.

This clonotype came up many times. The CDR3 is CASSPVGLANDNEQFF. In DNA, the CDR3 is TGTGCCAGCAGTCCCGTTGGACTAGCCAATGACAATGAGCAGTTCTTC. V gene TRBV12-3 or TRBV12-4 combines with J gene TRBJ2-1; 8 nucleotides agree with TRBD2. The CDR3 is made up of 16 amino acids. Unmatched junction bases numbered 11, after V lost 5 bases and J lost 5 bases.

This clonotype has at least ten counts. V is TRBV27 and J is TRBJ1-3, with D perhaps TRBD1 (5 bases). The V gene lost 5 bases and the J gene lost 3 bases, with 8 bases spanning the gap. Looked up from germline, CDR1 is MNHEY and CDR2 is SMNVEV (reference sequence). The CDR3 consists of 13 residues. This CDR3 reads CASSTDSGNTIYF. CDR3 coding DNA: TGTGCCAGCAGTACCGACAGTGGAAACACCATATATTTT.

The chain couples TRBV6-2 or TRBV6-3 to TRBJ2-5, with unresolved D. Germline-derived CDR1 and CDR2 are MNHEY and SVGEGT. The CDR3 sequence is 13 residues long. V was shortened by 5 bases and J by 1 base, with 8 bases between the two germline ends. The CDR3 loop is CASSIQLQETQYF. The CDR3 nucleotides read TGTGCCAGCAGTATACAGCTCCAAGAGACCCAGTACTTC.

Comment on this clonotype: A much more abundant neighbour one base away suggests this may be a read error. The genes are TRBV28 and TRBJ2-7; TRBD2 might be the D (6 bases). CDR1 MDHEN and CDR2 SYDVKM come from the germline V gene. V lost 5 bases to trimming and J lost 7 bases, with 18 bases between them. The CDR3 length is 14 residues. The CDR3 reads CASSPSGAGSEQYF. The CDR3 nucleotides are TGTGCCAGCAGTCCGTCCGGGGCGGGAAGTGAGCAGTACTTC. Full variable domain (outside the CDR3, taken from reference TRBV28 and TRBJ2-7): DVKVTQSSRYLVKRTGEKVFLECVQDMDHENMFWYRQDPGLGLRLIYFSYDVKMKEKGDIPEGYSVSREKKERFSLILESASTNQTSMYLCASSPSGAGSEQYFGPGTRLTVT.

The gene calls are TRBV6-1 and TRBJ2-4; D might be TRBD1 (5 bases). This CDR3 contains 14 residues. Germline lookup yields CDR1 MNHNS and CDR2 SASEGT. Trimming cost V 3 bases and J 6 bases, with 12 bases left between them. The CDR3 DNA reads as TGTGCCAGCAGTGACCAGAAGGGGTCAAACATTCAGTACTTC. This encodes CASSDQKGSNIQYF.

The J gene is TRBJ1-1, the V gene TRBV5-1; D possibly corresponds to TRBD1 (6 bases). V gave up 0 bases and J gave up 6 bases, with 12 bases separating them. Germline V gene sequence: CDR1 SGHRS, CDR2 YFSETQ. The CDR3 runs 14 residues. The CDR3 loop is CASSLAQGISEAFF. The CDR3, as DNA: TGCGCCAGCAGCTTGGCGCAGGGGATATCTGAAGCTTTCTTT. Together with reference TRBV5-1 and TRBJ1-1, the CDR3 gives the full variable domain: KAGVTQTPRYLIKTRGQQVTLSCSPISGHRSVSWYQQTPGQGLQFLFEYFSETQRNKGNFPGRFSGRQFSNSRSEMNVSTLELGDSALYLCASSLAQGISEAFFGQGTRLTVV.

This clonotype was recorded a few times. The chain links TRBV12-3 or TRBV12-4 to TRBJ2-1; 9 bases fit TRBD1. The CDR3 has 15 amino acids. After removal of 9 bases from V and 7 bases from J, the junction contained 13 bases not matched to a gene. The CDR3, as DNA: TGTGCCAGTCTCCTTCTCACAGGGGGCACTAATGAGCAGTTCTTC. Translated: CASLLLTGGTNEQFF.

This clonotype has a handful of counts. The rearrangement joins TRBV28 to TRBJ2-2, with D perhaps matching TRBD2 (6 bases). In germline, CDR1 is MDHEN, CDR2 SYDVKM. The CDR3 length is 14 residues. V gave up 2 bases and J gave up 6 bases, with 10 bases separating them. CDR3 residues: CASSLDGRPGELFF. The DNA of the CDR3 is TGTGCCAGCAGTTTAGATGGGAGGCCCGGGGAGCTGTTTTTT.

The chain joins TRBV4-3 to TRBJ2-5, with a weak D call TRBD2 (6 bases). This CDR3 region has 15 residues. With 1 base removed from V and 2 bases from J, the gap between germline ends came to 11 bases. Looked up from germline, CDR1 is LGHNA and CDR2 is YSLEER. CDR3 DNA: TGCGCCAGCAGCCAAGGAACTAGCAGTCAAGAGACCCAGTACTTC. Translation gives CASSQGTSSQETQYF.

This sequence joins TRBV9 and TRBJ2-5; TRBD1 agrees at 9 bases. After removal of 3 bases from V and 5 bases from J, the junction contained 2 bases not matched to a gene. The length of the CDR3 is 13 residues. Per the germline V gene, CDR1 is SGDLS and CDR2 is YYNGEE. This chain's CDR3 is CASSGGQGETQYF. The CDR3 nucleotides are TGTGCCAGCAGCGGCGGACAGGGGGAGACCCAGTACTTC.

The chain uses TRBV30 and TRBJ2-1, with 8 bases that match TRBD2. CDR1 is GTSNPN and CDR2 is SVGIG in the germline V gene (reference sequence). V was clipped by 8 bases and J by 5 bases; unmatched bases: 14. There are 15 residues in the CDR3. CDR3 coding DNA: TGTGCCCTGCGGTCCGAGCGGGAGTTTAACAATGAGCAGTTCTTC. The encoded protein is CALRSEREFNNEQFF.

This clonotype was observed a few times. The chain uses TRBV7-8 and TRBJ2-2; tentatively, D is TRBD2 (6 bases). This CDR3 is 16 amino acids long. V was pared by 5 bases and J by 5 bases, with 18 bases between. Per germline, CDR1 SGHVS and CDR2 FQNEAQ. CDR3 sequence: CASSPGLSGSTGELFF. For the CDR3, the DNA is TGTGCCAGCAGCCCGGGACTTTCGGGAAGTACCGGGGAGCTGTTTTTT. The variable domain in full, completed from reference TRBV7-8 and TRBJ2-2, reads GAGVSQSPRYKVAKRGQDVALRCDPISGHVSLFWYQQALGQGPEFLTYFQNEAQLDKSGLPSDRFFAERPEGSVSTLKIQRTQQEDSAVYLCASSPGLSGSTGELFFGEGSRLTVL.

This clonotype came up a few times. V and J are TRBV2 and TRBJ1-4; 7 nucleotides match TRBD1. CDR1 and CDR2 (germline): SNHLY, FYNNEI. Unmatched junction bases numbered 9, after V lost 6 bases and J lost 8 bases. This CDR3 is 14 amino acids long. For the CDR3, the DNA is TGTGCCAGCAGGCTACAGGGGAGGAAGGAAAAACTGTTTTTT. Protein: CASRLQGRKEKLFF. The whole variable domain, remainder taken from reference TRBV2 and TRBJ1-4, is EPEVTQTPSHQVTQMGQEVILRCVPISNHLYFYWYRQILGQKVEFLVSFYNNEISEKSEIFDDQFSVERPDGSNFTLKIRSTKLEDSAMYFCASRLQGRKEKLFFGSGTQLSVL.

The rearrangement links TRBV6-1 to TRBJ2-7; D remains ambiguous. The CDR3 loop spans 13 amino acids. The V and J ends lost 3 bases and 2 bases respectively, with 8 bases between them. Germline-derived CDR1 and CDR2 are MNHNS and SASEGT. The CDR3 sequence is CASSEEGPYEQYF. The CDR3, as DNA: TGTGCCAGCAGTGAGGAAGGGCCCTACGAGCAGTACTTC.

The genes are TRBV12-3 or TRBV12-4 and TRBJ2-4; D is possibly TRBD2 (5 bases). Trimming shortened V by 5 bases and J by 0 bases, and 14 bases separated the two germline ends. This CDR3 comprises 16 residues. The CDR3 region is CASSPRESVAKNIQYF. In DNA, the CDR3 is TGTGCCAGCAGTCCCCGGGAATCAGTAGCCAAAAACATTCAGTACTTC.

The table lists this clonotype with a few counts. This may come from a read error, since a much larger clone is one base off. V usage is TRBV20-1 and J usage is TRBJ1-1; TRBD1 aligns across 10 bases. Germline assignment: CDR1 DFQATT and CDR2 SNEGSKA (reference sequence). The CDR3 contains 16 residues. V lost 5 bases, J lost 0 bases, and 9 bases stayed unmatched. CDR3 nucleotides: TGCAGTGCTGGCCCAGGACAGGGGGGGGTGAACACTGAAGCTTTCTTT. This codes for CSAGPGQGGVNTEAFF.

This clonotype has a count of ten or more. The V call is TRBV7-2, the J call TRBJ2-5, with TRBD2 as a possible D gene (6 bases). This CDR3 region has 14 residues. V lost 0 bases to trimming and J lost 5 bases, with 10 bases between them. Germline assignment: CDR1 SGHTA and CDR2 FQGNSA. The CDR3 nucleotides read TGTGCCAGCAGCTTAGCGGCTGGGGGGGAGACCCAGTACTTC. Its protein product is CASSLAAGGETQYF.

In its sample, this clonotype was seen many times. The chain couples TRBV6-1 to TRBJ2-3, with TRBD1 matching 7 bases. Germline values: CDR1 MNHNS, CDR2 SASEGT. The CDR3 contains 15 residues. The junction had 4 bases not matched to a gene; V was cut back by 3 bases and J by 1 base. The CDR3 loop is CASSEGQLRTDTQYF. Here the CDR3 DNA reads TGTGCCAGCAGTGAGGGACAGCTCCGCACAGATACGCAGTATTTT.

This clonotype has a handful of counts. The rearrangement uses TRBV27 and TRBJ2-7; possible D gene TRBD1, 6 bases. The CDR3 totals 13 residues. V lost 5 bases and J 5 bases, leaving 13 bases between the germline ends. The germline V gene has CDR1 MNHEY and CDR2 SMNVEV (reference sequence). The DNA of the CDR3 is TGTGCCAGCAGTGTGACAGGAAATGACGAGCAGTACTTC. This translates into CASSVTGNDEQYF.